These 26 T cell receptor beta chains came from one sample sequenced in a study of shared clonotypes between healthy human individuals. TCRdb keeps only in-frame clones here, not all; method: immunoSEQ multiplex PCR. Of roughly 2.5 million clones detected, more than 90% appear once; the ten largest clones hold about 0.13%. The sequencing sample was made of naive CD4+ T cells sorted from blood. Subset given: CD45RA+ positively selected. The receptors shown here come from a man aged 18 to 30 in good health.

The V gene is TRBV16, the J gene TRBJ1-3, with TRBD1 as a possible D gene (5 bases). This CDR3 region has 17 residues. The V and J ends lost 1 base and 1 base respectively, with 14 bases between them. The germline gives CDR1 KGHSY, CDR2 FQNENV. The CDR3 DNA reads TGTGCCAGCAGCCAATTTAAAGGGACTTATTCTGGAAACACCATATATTTT. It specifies CASSQFKGTYSGNTIYF.

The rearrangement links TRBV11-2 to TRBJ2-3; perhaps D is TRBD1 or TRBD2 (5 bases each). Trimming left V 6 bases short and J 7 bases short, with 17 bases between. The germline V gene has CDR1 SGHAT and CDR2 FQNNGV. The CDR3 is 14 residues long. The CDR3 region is CASSTSGTKNTQYF. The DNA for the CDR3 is TGTGCCAGCAGTACCTCGGGGACGAAGAATACGCAGTATTTT. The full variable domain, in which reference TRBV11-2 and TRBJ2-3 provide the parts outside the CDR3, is EAGVAQSPRYKIIEKRQSVAFWCNPISGHATLYWYQQILGQGPKLLIQFQNNGVVDDSQLPKDRFSAERLKGVDSTLKIQPAKLEDSAVYLCASSTSGTKNTQYFGPGTRLTVL.

CDR3 nucleotide sequence: TGCGCCAGCAGCCCTCGGGTGACTGAGAACACCGGGGAGCTGTTTTTT. Its protein is CASSPRVTENTGELFF. V and J are TRBV5-1 and TRBJ2-2; D gene uncertain. The CDR3 is 16 residues long. Germline CDR1 is SGHRS and CDR2 is YFSETQ. V was pared by 4 bases and J by 1 base, with 14 bases between.

CDR3 DNA: TGTGCCAGCTCACCGGGATCCCTGGCGAACACCGGGGAGCTGTTTTTT. Translation gives CASSPGSLANTGELFF. The chain employs TRBV18 and TRBJ2-2, with no clear D. V was clipped by 3 bases and J by 0 bases, with 11 bases between them. Germline V gene sequence: CDR1 KGHSH, CDR2 LQKENI. The CDR3 covers 16 residues. The entire variable domain, with the rest obtained from reference TRBV18 and TRBJ2-2, is as follows: NAGVMQNPRHLVRRRGQEARLRCSPMKGHSHVYWYRQLPEEGLKFMVYLQKENIIDESGMPKERFSAEFPKEGPSILRIQQVVRGDSAAYFCASSPGSLANTGELFFGEGSRLTVL.

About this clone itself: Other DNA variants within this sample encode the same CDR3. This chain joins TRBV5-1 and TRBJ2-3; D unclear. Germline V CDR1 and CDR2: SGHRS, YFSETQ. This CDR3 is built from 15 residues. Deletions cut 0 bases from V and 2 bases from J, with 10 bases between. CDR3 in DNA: TGCGCCAGCAGCTTGGCCGGTCCCTCCACAGATACGCAGTATTTT. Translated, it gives CASSLAGPSTDTQYF.

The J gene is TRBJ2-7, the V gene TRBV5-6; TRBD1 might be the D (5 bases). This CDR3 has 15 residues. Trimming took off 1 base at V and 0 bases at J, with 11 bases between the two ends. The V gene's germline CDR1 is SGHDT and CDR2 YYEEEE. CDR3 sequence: CASSLRGFRSYEQYF. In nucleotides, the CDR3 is TGTGCCAGCAGCTTGAGGGGATTCCGCTCCTACGAGCAGTACTTC.

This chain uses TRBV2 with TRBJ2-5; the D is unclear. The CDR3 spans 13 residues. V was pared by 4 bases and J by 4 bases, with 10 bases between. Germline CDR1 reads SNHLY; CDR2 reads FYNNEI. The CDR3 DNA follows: TGTGCCAGCAGTGGGACCCTAGGAGAGACCCAGTACTTC. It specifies CASSGTLGETQYF. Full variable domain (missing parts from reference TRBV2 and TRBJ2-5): EPEVTQTPSHQVTQMGQEVILRCVPISNHLYFYWYRQILGQKVEFLVSFYNNEISEKSEIFDDQFSVERPDGSNFTLKIRSTKLEDSAMYFCASSGTLGETQYFGPGTRLLVL.

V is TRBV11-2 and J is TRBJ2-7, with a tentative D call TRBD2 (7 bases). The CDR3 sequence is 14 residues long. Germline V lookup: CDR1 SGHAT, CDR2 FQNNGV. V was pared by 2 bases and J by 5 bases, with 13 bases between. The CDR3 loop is CASSLTGGNDEQYF. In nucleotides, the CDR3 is TGTGCCAGCAGCTTAACGGGGGGCAACGACGAGCAGTACTTC.

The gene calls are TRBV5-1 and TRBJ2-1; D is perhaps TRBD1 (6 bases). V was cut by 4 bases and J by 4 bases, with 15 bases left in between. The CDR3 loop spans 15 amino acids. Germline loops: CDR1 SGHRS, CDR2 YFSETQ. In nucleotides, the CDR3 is TGCGCCAGCAGCATGCCGGGACAAATGTACAATGAGCAGTTCTTC. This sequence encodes CASSMPGQMYNEQFF.

CDR3 amino acids: CASSAKGNTEAFF. DNA of the CDR3: TGTGCCAGCAGTGCCAAGGGTAACACTGAAGCTTTCTTT. The rearrangement uses TRBV6-1 and TRBJ1-1; D is ambiguous. V gave up 4 bases and J gave up 2 bases, with 8 bases separating them. Germline loops: CDR1 MNHNS, CDR2 SASEGT. The CDR3 has 13 amino acids.

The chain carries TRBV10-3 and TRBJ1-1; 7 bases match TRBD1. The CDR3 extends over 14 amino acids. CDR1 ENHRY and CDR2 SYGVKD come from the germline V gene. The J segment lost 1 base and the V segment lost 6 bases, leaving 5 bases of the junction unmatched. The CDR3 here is CAISRGQTNTEAFF. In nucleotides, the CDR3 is TGTGCCATCAGCAGGGGACAGACGAACACTGAAGCTTTCTTT.

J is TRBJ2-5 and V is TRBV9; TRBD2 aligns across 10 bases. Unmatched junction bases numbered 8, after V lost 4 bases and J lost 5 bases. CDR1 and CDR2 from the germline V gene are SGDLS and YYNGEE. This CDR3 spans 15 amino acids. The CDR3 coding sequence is TGTGCCAGCAGCCCCGAAGGGGGACTAGCGGAGACCCAGTACTTC. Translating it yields CASSPEGGLAETQYF. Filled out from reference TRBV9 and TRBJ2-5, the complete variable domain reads DSGVTQTPKHLITATGQRVTLRCSPRSGDLSVYWYQQSLDQGLQFLIQYYNGEERAKGNILERFSAQQFPDLHSELNLSSLELGDSALYFCASSPEGGLAETQYFGPGTRLLVL.

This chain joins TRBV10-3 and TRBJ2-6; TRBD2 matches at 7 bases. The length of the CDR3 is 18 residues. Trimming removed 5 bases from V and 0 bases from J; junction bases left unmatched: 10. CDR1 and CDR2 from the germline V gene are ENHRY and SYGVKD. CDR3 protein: CAISLSSGLSSGANVLTF. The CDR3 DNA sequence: TGTGCCATCAGTTTGTCTAGCGGTTTGAGCTCTGGGGCCAACGTCCTGACTTTC.

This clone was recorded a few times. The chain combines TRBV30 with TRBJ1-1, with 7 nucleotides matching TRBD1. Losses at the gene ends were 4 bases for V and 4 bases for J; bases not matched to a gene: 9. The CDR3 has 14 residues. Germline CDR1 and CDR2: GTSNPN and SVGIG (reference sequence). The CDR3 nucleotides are TGTGCCTGGAAGGGGAGGGGGCGTAGCACTGAAGCTTTCTTT. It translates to CAWKGRGRSTEAFF.

DNA for the CDR3: TGCGCCAGCAGCCAAGCGACGACGAACACCGGGGAGCTGTTTTTT. Amino acids: CASSQATTNTGELFF. V gene TRBV4-1 combines with J gene TRBJ2-2; D uncertain. Germline V gives CDR1 MGHRA, CDR2 YSYEKL. CDR3 length: 15 residues. With 1 base removed from V and 0 bases from J, the gap between germline ends came to 6 bases.

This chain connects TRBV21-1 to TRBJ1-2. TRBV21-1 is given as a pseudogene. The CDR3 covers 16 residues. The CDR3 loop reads CASGLRGGGNYYGYTF. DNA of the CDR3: TGTGCCAGCGGACTTCGGGGAGGGGGCAACTACTATGGCTACACCTTC.

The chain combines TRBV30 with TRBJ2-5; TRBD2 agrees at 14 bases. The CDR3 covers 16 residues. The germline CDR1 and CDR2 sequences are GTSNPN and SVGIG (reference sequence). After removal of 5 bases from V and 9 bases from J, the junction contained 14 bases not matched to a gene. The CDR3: CAWGGTSGGPGVAQYF. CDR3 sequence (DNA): TGTGCCTGGGGAGGGACTAGCGGGGGCCCTGGAGTGGCCCAGTACTTC. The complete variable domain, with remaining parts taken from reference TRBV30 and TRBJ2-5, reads SQTIHQWPATLVQPVGSPLSLECTVEGTSNPNLYWYRQAAGRGLQLLFYSVGIGQISSEVPQNLSASRPQDRQFILSSKKLLLSDSGFYLCAWGGTSGGPGVAQYFGPGTRLLVL.

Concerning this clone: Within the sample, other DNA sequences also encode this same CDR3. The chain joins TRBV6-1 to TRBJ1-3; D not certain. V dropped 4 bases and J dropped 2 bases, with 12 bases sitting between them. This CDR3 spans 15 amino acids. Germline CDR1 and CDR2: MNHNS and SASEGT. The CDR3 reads CASSAGFITGNTIYF. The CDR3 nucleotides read TGTGCCAGCAGTGCCGGGTTCATAACTGGAAACACCATATATTTT.

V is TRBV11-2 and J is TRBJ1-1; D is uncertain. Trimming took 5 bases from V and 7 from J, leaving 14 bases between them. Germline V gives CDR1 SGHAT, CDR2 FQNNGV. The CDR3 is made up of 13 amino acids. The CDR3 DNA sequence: TGTGCCAGCAGCACCGACCGGACGGTTGAAGCTTTCTTT. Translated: CASSTDRTVEAFF. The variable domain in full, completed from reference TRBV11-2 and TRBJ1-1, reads EAGVAQSPRYKIIEKRQSVAFWCNPISGHATLYWYQQILGQGPKLLIQFQNNGVVDDSQLPKDRFSAERLKGVDSTLKIQPAKLEDSAVYLCASSTDRTVEAFFGQGTRLTVV.

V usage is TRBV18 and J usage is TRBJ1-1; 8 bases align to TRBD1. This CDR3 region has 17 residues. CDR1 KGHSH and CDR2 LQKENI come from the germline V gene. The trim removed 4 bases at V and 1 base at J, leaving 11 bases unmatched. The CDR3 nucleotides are TGTGCCAGCTCACTTCAAAAGGCCCAGGGGGCGAACACTGAAGCTTTCTTT. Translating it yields CASSLQKAQGANTEAFF.

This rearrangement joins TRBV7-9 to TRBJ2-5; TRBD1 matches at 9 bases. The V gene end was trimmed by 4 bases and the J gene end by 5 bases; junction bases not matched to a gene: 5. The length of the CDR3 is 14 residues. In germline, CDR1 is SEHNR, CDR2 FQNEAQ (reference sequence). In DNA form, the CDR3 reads TGTGCCAGCAGCTCCGACAGGGGGAGGGAGACCCAGTACTTC. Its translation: CASSSDRGRETQYF. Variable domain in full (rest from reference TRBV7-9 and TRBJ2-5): DTGVSQNPRHKITKRGQNVTFRCDPISEHNRLYWYRQTLGQGPEFLTYFQNEAQLEKSRLLSDRFSAERPKGSFSTLEIQRTEQGDSAMYLCASSSDRGRETQYFGPGTRLLVL.

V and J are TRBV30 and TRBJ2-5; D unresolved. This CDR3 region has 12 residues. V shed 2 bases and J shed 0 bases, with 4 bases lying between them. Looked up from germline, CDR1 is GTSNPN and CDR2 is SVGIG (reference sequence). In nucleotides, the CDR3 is TGTGCCTGGAGTCGGCACCAAGAGACCCAGTACTTC. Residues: CAWSRHQETQYF.

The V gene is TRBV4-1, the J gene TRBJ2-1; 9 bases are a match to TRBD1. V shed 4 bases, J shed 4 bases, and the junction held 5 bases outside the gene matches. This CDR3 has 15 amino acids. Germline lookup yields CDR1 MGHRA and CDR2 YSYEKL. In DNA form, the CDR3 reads TGCGCCAGCAGCCTGACCGGGACAGGGTACAATGAGCAGTTCTTC. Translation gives CASSLTGTGYNEQFF.

CDR3 in amino acids: CASSPLRTGVDSYNSPLHF. In DNA, the CDR3 is TGTGCCAGCTCACCACTCCGGACAGGAGTTGACTCCTATAATTCACCCCTCCACTTT. The J gene is TRBJ1-6, the V gene TRBV18; TRBD1 agrees at 7 bases. The trim removed 1 base at V and 0 bases at J, leaving 9 bases unmatched. Germline assignment: CDR1 KGHSH and CDR2 LQKENI. The CDR3 sequence is 19 residues long.

CDR3: CASSSGQLGETQYF. The CDR3 DNA follows: TGCGCCAGCAGCTCAGGACAGCTAGGGGAGACCCAGTACTTC. The chain carries TRBV5-1 and TRBJ2-5, with D tentatively TRBD1 (6 bases). CDR3 length equals 14 residues. In germline, CDR1 is SGHRS, CDR2 YFSETQ. Trimming cost V 3 bases and J 5 bases, with 14 bases left between them.

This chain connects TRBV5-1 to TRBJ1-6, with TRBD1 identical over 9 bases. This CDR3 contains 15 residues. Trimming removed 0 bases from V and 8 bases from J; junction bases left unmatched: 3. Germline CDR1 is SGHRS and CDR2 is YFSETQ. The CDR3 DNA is TGCGCCAGCAGCTTGGAGTGGACAGGGGATTCACCCCTCCACTTT. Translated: CASSLEWTGDSPLHF.